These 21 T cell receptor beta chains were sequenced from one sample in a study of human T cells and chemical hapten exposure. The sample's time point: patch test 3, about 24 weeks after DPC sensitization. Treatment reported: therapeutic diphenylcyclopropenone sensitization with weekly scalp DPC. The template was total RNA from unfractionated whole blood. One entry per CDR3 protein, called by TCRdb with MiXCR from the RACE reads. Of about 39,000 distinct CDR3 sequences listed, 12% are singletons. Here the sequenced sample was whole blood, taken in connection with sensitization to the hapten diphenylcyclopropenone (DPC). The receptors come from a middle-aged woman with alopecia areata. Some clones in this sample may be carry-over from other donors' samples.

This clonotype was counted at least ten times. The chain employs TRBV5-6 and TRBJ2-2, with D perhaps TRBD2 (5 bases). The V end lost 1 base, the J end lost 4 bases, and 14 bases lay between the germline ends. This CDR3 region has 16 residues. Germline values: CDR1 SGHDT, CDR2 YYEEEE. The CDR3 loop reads CASSLYGLTTTGELFF. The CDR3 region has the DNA TGTGCCAGCAGCTTGTATGGACTCACGACCACCGGGGAGCTGTTTTTT.

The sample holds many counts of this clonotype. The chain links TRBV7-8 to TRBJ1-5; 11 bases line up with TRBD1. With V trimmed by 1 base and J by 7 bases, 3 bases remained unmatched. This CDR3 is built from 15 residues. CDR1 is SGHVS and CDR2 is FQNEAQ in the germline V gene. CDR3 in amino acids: CASSLGDRGRQPQHF. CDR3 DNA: TGTGCCAGCAGCTTAGGGGACAGGGGGAGGCAGCCCCAGCATTTT. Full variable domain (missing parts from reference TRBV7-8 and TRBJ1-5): GAGVSQSPRYKVAKRGQDVALRCDPISGHVSLFWYQQALGQGPEFLTYFQNEAQLDKSGLPSDRFFAERPEGSVSTLKIQRTQQEDSAVYLCASSLGDRGRQPQHFGDGTRLSIL.

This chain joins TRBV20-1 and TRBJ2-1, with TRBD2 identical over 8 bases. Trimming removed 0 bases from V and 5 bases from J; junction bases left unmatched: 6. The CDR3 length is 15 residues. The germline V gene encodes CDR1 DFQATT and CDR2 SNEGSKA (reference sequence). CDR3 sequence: CSARDVSGSNNEQFF. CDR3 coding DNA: TGCAGTGCTAGAGATGTCAGCGGGAGTAACAATGAGCAGTTCTTC.

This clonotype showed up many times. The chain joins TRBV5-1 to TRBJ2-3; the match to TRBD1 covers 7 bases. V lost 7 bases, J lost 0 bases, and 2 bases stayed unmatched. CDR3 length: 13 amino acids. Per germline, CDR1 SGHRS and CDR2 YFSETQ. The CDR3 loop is CASGTESTDTQYF. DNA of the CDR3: TGCGCCAGCGGGACAGAAAGCACAGATACGCAGTATTTT.

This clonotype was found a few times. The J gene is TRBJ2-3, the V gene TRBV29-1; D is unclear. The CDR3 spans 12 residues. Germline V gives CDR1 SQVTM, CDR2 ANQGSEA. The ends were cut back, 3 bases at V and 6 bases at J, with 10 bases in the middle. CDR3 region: CSVDPTSDTQYF. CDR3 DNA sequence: TGCAGCGTTGACCCGACTTCGGATACGCAGTATTTT.

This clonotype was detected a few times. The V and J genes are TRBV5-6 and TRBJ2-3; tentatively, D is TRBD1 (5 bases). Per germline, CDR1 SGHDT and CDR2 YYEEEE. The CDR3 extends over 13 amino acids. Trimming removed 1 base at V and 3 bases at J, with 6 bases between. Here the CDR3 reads CASSLKGTDTQYF. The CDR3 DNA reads TGTGCCAGCAGCTTGAAGGGGACAGATACGCAGTATTTT.

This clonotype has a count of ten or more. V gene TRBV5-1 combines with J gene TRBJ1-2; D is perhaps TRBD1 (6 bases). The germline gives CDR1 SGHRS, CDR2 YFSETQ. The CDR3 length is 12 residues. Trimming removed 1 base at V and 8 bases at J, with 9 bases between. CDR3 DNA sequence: TGCGCCAGCAGCTTGTCAGGGGAGGGCTACACCTTC. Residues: CASSLSGEGYTF.

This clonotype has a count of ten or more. The DNA for the CDR3 is TGTGCCAGCAGTTTTGGCCCGCAGGGCGGAGAGACCCAGTACTTC. Translating it yields CASSFGPQGGETQYF. The rearrangement uses TRBV12-3 or TRBV12-4 and TRBJ2-5, with D perhaps TRBD1 (5 bases). The CDR3 consists of 15 residues. V lost 3 bases, J lost 4 bases, and 15 bases lay in between.

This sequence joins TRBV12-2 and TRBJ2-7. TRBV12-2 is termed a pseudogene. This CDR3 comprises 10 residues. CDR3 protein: CASRSYEQYF. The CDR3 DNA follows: TGTGCAAGTCGCTCCTACGAGCAGTACTTC.

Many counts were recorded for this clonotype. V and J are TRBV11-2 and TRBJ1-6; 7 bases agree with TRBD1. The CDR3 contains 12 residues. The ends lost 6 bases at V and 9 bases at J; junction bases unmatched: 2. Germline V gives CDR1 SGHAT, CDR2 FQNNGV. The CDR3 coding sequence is TGTGCCAGCAGATCAGGGGGTTCACCCCTCCACTTT. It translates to CASRSGGSPLHF. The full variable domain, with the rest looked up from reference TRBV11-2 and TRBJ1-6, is EAGVAQSPRYKIIEKRQSVAFWCNPISGHATLYWYQQILGQGPKLLIQFQNNGVVDDSQLPKDRFSAERLKGVDSTLKIQPAKLEDSAVYLCASRSGGSPLHFGNGTRLTVT.

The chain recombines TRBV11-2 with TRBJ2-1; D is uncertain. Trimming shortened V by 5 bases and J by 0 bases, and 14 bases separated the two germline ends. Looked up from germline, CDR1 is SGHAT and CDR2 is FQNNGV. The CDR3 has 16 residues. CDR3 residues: CASSTRMSFSYNEQFF. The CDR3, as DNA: TGTGCCAGCAGCACGCGGATGAGCTTCTCCTACAATGAGCAGTTCTTC.

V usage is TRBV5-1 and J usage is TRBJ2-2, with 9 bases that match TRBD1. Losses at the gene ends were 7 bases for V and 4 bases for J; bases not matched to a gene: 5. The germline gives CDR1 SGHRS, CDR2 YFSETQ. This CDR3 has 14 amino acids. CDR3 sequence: CASGPQGATGELFF. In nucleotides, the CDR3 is TGCGCCAGCGGCCCACAGGGGGCCACCGGGGAGCTGTTTTTT.

This chain's CDR3 is CASSQENRPYEQYF. For the CDR3, the DNA is TGTGCCAGCAGCCAAGAAAATCGGCCCTACGAGCAGTACTTC. The chain employs TRBV3-1 and TRBJ2-7, with D unclear. The CDR3 is made up of 14 amino acids. Germline CDR1 LGHDT, CDR2 YNNKEL (reference sequence). Trimming shortened V by 0 bases and J by 2 bases, and 8 bases separated the two germline ends.

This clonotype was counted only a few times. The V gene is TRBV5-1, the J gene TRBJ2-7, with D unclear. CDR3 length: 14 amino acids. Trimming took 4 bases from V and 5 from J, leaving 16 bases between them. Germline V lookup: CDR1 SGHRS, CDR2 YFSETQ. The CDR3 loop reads CASSGVRTRHEQYF. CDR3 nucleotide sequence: TGCGCCAGCAGCGGGGTGAGAACCCGCCACGAGCAGTACTTC.

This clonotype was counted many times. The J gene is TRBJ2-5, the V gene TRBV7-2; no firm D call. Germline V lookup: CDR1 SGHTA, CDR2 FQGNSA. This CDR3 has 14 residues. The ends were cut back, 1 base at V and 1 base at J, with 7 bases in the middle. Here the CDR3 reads CASSLGRVQETQYF. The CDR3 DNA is TGTGCCAGCAGCTTAGGCCGGGTCCAAGAGACCCAGTACTTC.

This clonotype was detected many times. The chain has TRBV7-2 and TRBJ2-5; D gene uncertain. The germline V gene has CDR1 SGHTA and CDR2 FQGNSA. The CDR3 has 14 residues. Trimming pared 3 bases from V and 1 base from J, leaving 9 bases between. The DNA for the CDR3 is TGTGCCAGCAGCTTGTCGGCATTCCAAGAGACCCAGTACTTC. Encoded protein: CASSLSAFQETQYF.

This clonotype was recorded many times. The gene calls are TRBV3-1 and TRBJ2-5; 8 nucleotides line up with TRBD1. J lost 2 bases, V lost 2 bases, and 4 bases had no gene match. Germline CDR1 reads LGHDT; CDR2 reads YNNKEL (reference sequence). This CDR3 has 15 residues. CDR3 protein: CASSQMTGAQETQYF. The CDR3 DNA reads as TGTGCCAGCAGCCAAATGACAGGGGCACAAGAGACCCAGTACTTC.

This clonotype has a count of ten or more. Written as DNA, the CDR3 is TGTGCCAGCAGTTACTTACAGGGGGATACGCAGTATTTT. Amino acids: CASSYLQGDTQYF. The chain carries TRBV6-5 and TRBJ2-3; TRBD1 matches at 7 bases. The CDR3 is made up of 13 amino acids. Germline V lookup: CDR1 MNHEY, CDR2 SVGAGI. V dropped 1 base and J dropped 6; count of bases not matched to a gene: 1.

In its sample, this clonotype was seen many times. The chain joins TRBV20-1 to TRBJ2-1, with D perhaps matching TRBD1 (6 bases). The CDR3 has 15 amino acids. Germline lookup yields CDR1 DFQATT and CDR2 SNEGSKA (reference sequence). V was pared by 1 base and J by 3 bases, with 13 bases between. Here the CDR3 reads CSARANQGRYNEQFF. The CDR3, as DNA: TGCAGTGCTAGAGCTAACCAGGGGCGCTACAATGAGCAGTTCTTC.

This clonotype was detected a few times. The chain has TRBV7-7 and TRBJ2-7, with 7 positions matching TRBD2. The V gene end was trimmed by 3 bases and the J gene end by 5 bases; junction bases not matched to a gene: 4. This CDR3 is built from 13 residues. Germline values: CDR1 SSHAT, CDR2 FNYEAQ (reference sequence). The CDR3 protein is CASSLGGNNEQYF. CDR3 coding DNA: TGTGCCAGCAGCTTGGGGGGGAACAACGAGCAGTACTTC.

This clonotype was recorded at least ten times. CDR3: CAIREGAEQFF. As DNA, the CDR3 is TGTGCCATCAGGGAGGGGGCTGAGCAGTTCTTC. The chain joins TRBV10-3 to TRBJ2-1, with D possibly being TRBD1 (7 bases). From germline, CDR1 is ENHRY and CDR2 SYGVKD. The CDR3 loop spans 11 amino acids. Trimming stripped 6 bases from V and 9 bases from J, with 9 bases between.